The 27 T cell receptor beta chains in this list originate from one sample, sequenced in a study of blood T cell repertoires in COVID-19. Some clones are missing from TCRdb's copy, which holds only in-frame ones; the method was immunoSEQ multiplex PCR. Of fewer than 250,000 clones listed, less than 90% were seen once; the top ten hold approximately 0.66%. Sequences were obtained from peripheral blood. The receptors here all came from a man aged 35 to 55 with acute or convalescent COVID-19.

The V and J genes are TRBV19 and TRBJ2-3; tentatively, D is TRBD2 (7 bases). The V gene lost 3 bases and the J gene lost 4 bases, with 20 bases spanning the gap. In germline, CDR1 is LNHDA, CDR2 SQIVND (reference sequence). This CDR3 spans 17 amino acids. CDR3 residues: CASSIALRGAAPDTQYF. The CDR3 DNA reads as TGTGCCAGTAGTATCGCCCTCCGGGGGGCGGCACCAGATACGCAGTATTTT.

CDR3 protein: CASSQGRTGGYEQYF. Here the CDR3 DNA reads TGTGCCAGCAGCCAAGGAAGGACAGGGGGCTACGAGCAGTACTTC. V and J are TRBV4-2 and TRBJ2-7; 10 nucleotides line up with TRBD1. The CDR3 runs to 15 residues. CDR1 LGHNA and CDR2 YNFKEQ come from the germline V gene. After removal of 1 base from V and 3 bases from J, the junction contained 3 bases not matched to a gene.

This sequence joins TRBV19 and TRBJ1-6, with D perhaps matching TRBD1 (5 bases). With 5 bases removed from V and 7 bases from J, the gap between germline ends came to 6 bases. There are 12 residues in the CDR3. Germline lookup yields CDR1 LNHDA and CDR2 SQIVND (reference sequence). This chain's CDR3 is CASSPGNSPLHF. CDR3 DNA: TGTGCCAGTAGTCCAGGGAATTCACCCCTCCACTTT.

This chain uses TRBV9 with TRBJ2-7; 8 nucleotides line up with TRBD2. V was clipped by 4 bases and J by 1 base; unmatched bases: 13. Germline CDR1 and CDR2: SGDLS and YYNGEE. The CDR3 has 17 residues. As DNA, the CDR3 is TGTGCCAGCAGCCCACGGGAGGGGGGCCGGCTTTCCTACGAGCAGTACTTC. It encodes CASSPREGGRLSYEQYF.

The chain carries TRBV19 and TRBJ1-4, with D perhaps TRBD1 (6 bases). The CDR3 runs 14 residues. Germline values: CDR1 LNHDA, CDR2 SQIVND (reference sequence). Trimming took 6 bases from V and 4 from J, leaving 12 bases between them. CDR3 amino acids: CASSSQGGNEKLFF. CDR3 nucleotides: TGTGCCAGTAGCTCACAGGGTGGTAATGAAAAACTGTTTTTT. The whole variable domain, remainder taken from reference TRBV19 and TRBJ1-4, is DGGITQSPKYLFRKEGQNVTLSCEQNLNHDAMYWYRQDPGQGLRLIYYSQIVNDFQKGDIAEGYSVSREKKESFPLTVTSAQKNPTAFYLCASSSQGGNEKLFFGSGTQLSVL.

Regarding this clone: Other DNA variants within this sample encode the same CDR3. This sequence joins TRBV12-3 or TRBV12-4 and TRBJ1-5; D gene ambiguous. V shed 3 bases and J shed 5 bases, with 8 bases lying between them. This CDR3 region has 13 residues. In nucleotides, the CDR3 is TGTGCCAGCAGTTTTACGAGGGATCAGCCCCAGCATTTT. Translated, it gives CASSFTRDQPQHF.

The rearrangement uses TRBV9 and TRBJ2-7; perhaps TRBD1 as D (6 bases). The CDR3 is 15 amino acids. Per germline, CDR1 SGDLS and CDR2 YYNGEE. V dropped 3 bases and J dropped 0 bases, with 13 bases sitting between them. The CDR3 DNA reads TGTGCCAGCAGCGCCCAACAGGGTAGCTCCTACGAGCAGTACTTC. It encodes CASSAQQGSSYEQYF.

This clone has only a few counts. J is TRBJ2-5 and V is TRBV19; tentatively, D is TRBD1 (6 bases). CDR1 is LNHDA, CDR2 SQIVND, per germline (reference sequence). V lost 3 bases to trimming and J lost 5 bases, with 13 bases between them. This CDR3 spans 14 amino acids. The CDR3 DNA follows: TGTGCCAGTAGTATCTGGGGGCCGCAGGAGACCCAGTACTTC. It codes for CASSIWGPQETQYF.

This chain connects TRBV4-1 to TRBJ2-6; 9 bases are shared with TRBD2. Looked up from germline, CDR1 is MGHRA and CDR2 is YSYEKL. The CDR3 consists of 19 residues. V gave up 1 base and J gave up 0 bases; unmatched junction bases: 7. For the CDR3, the DNA is TGCGCCAGCAGCCAAGTGGGACTAGCCATGTCCTCTGGGGCCAACGTCCTGACTTTC. Its translation: CASSQVGLAMSSGANVLTF.

The chain recombines TRBV11-2 with TRBJ2-2; D perhaps matches TRBD1 (5 bases). Deletions cut 3 bases from V and 7 bases from J, with 12 bases between. Per the germline V gene, CDR1 is SGHAT and CDR2 is FQNNGV. CDR3 length: 14 residues. The CDR3 region is CASSFGQPGGELFF. CDR3 coding DNA: TGTGCCAGCAGCTTCGGACAACCCGGCGGGGAGCTGTTTTTT.

This sequence joins TRBV3-1 (or the pseudogene TRBV3-2) and TRBJ1-1, with 7 bases matching TRBD1. Germline loops: CDR1 LGHDT, CDR2 YNNKEL (reference sequence). CDR3 length: 19 amino acids. After removal of 6 bases from V and 5 bases from J, the junction contained 24 bases not matched to a gene. The CDR3 nucleotides read TGTGCCAGCAGACCCCCGCGGACAGGTGTGGGAACACAGCAGACTGAAGCTTTCTTT. This codes for CASRPPRTGVGTQQTEAFF.

This clone was observed a single time. The rearrangement uses TRBV7-6 and TRBJ1-3, with a possible D match to TRBD1 (6 bases). The V end was cut by 4 bases, the J end by 3 bases, with 13 bases between. This CDR3 comprises 15 residues. CDR1 and CDR2 (germline): SGHVS, FNYEAQ. CDR3 region: CASSSTDRHGNTIYF. The CDR3 DNA sequence: TGTGCCAGCAGCTCCACCGACAGGCATGGAAACACCATATATTTT.

The V gene is TRBV4-2, the J gene TRBJ2-1, with 9 bases aligning to TRBD2. The V gene end was trimmed by 0 bases and the J gene end by 10 bases; junction bases not matched to a gene: 13. CDR3 length: 17 residues. Germline V gene data show CDR1 as LGHNA and CDR2 as YNFKEQ. CDR3 in DNA: TGTGCCAGCAGCCAAGATGTATGGGGCGGGGGGGCTGAGGAGCAGTTCTTC. It is translated as CASSQDVWGGGAEEQFF.

This clone showed up just once. This chain's CDR3 is CATSPGGLQPQHF. CDR3 nucleotide sequence: TGTGCCACCAGTCCAGGGGGGCTACAGCCCCAGCATTTT. V usage is TRBV24-1 and J usage is TRBJ1-5; 7 nucleotides line up with TRBD1. The CDR3 is 13 amino acids. Germline assignment: CDR1 KGHDR and CDR2 SFDVKD. Trimming removed 6 bases from V and 7 bases from J; junction bases left unmatched: 5.

V gene TRBV3-1 (or the pseudogene TRBV3-2) combines with J gene TRBJ2-2, with D possibly matching TRBD2 (6 bases). Germline values: CDR1 LGHDT, CDR2 YNNKEL (reference sequence). Trimming left V 4 bases short and J 5 bases short, with 17 bases between. The length of the CDR3 is 16 residues. This chain's CDR3 is CASSRLWVGGTGELFF. The CDR3 bases are TGTGCCAGCAGCCGCCTCTGGGTGGGGGGTACCGGGGAGCTGTTTTTT.

The chain employs TRBV12-3 or TRBV12-4 and TRBJ2-3; D gene unclear. V was shortened by 8 bases and J by 6 bases, with 12 bases between the two germline ends. The CDR3 is 12 amino acids. The CDR3 sequence is CASGPPSDTQYF. The DNA of the CDR3 is TGTGCCAGCGGCCCCCCCTCCGATACGCAGTATTTT.

J is TRBJ2-3 and V is TRBV27, with TRBD2 identical over 14 bases. The CDR3 has 16 residues. CDR1 MNHEY and CDR2 SMNVEV come from the germline V gene (reference sequence). Trimming at V came to 8 bases and at J to 2 bases, leaving 6 bases not matched to a gene. The CDR3 is CASSRLAGGVTDTQYF. The CDR3 DNA is TGTGCCAGCTCCCGACTAGCGGGAGGGGTCACAGATACGCAGTATTTT.

The CDR3 DNA follows: TGTGCCAGCACCCCAGGAGGGAACTATGGCTACACCTTC. Translated: CASTPGGNYGYTF. The chain uses TRBV6-6 and TRBJ1-2; D remains ambiguous. This CDR3 has 13 amino acids. Germline-derived CDR1 and CDR2 are MNHNY and SVGAGI (reference sequence). V lost 7 bases to trimming and J lost 2 bases, with 11 bases between them.

For this clone: Other nucleotide sequences in the sample specify the same CDR3. The CDR3 coding sequence is TGTGCCAGCAGTTTCAGGACGAACACCGGGGAGCTGTTTTTT. Protein: CASSFRTNTGELFF. The rearrangement joins TRBV27 to TRBJ2-2, with D unclear. Germline CDR1 reads MNHEY; CDR2 reads SMNVEV (reference sequence). The CDR3 spans 14 residues. V gave up 3 bases and J gave up 0 bases, with 5 bases separating them.

The chain uses TRBV27 and TRBJ2-1; TRBD2 matches at 11 bases. The length of the CDR3 is 17 residues. Germline loops: CDR1 MNHEY, CDR2 SMNVEV (reference sequence). V gave up 7 bases and J gave up 6 bases; unmatched junction bases: 14. The CDR3 DNA reads TGTGCCAGCACCCCCCCCGGGACTAGCGGATCGGGCAATGAGCAGTTCTTC. Its protein is CASTPPGTSGSGNEQFF.

The rearrangement links TRBV20-1 to TRBJ1-2, with D possibly TRBD1 on 5 matching bases. Germline lookup yields CDR1 DFQATT and CDR2 SNEGSKA (reference sequence). V was shortened by 5 bases and J by 5 bases, with 9 bases between the two germline ends. This CDR3 spans 11 amino acids. CDR3 coding DNA: TGCAGTGCTTCCGACAGATATGGCTACACCTTC. Translation gives CSASDRYGYTF.

The V gene is TRBV27, the J gene TRBJ1-1, with a possible D match to TRBD1 (6 bases). This CDR3 contains 13 residues. Germline V gene data show CDR1 as MNHEY and CDR2 as SMNVEV (reference sequence). With 6 bases removed from V and 1 base from J, the gap between germline ends came to 9 bases. The DNA for the CDR3 is TGTGCCAGCAGCCGGACAGCGAACACTGAAGCTTTCTTT. This encodes CASSRTANTEAFF.

The chain recombines TRBV27 with TRBJ2-4; D may be TRBD2 (6 bases). The V gene lost 5 bases and the J gene lost 7 bases, with 18 bases spanning the gap. The length of the CDR3 is 15 residues. Looked up from germline, CDR1 is MNHEY and CDR2 is SMNVEV (reference sequence). CDR3 in DNA: TGTGCCAGCAGTAAGTCGTTAGGTCGGGAGAACATTCAGTACTTC. Protein sequence: CASSKSLGRENIQYF.

The CDR3 sequence is CASSEEGRRTGNTEAFF. CDR3 DNA: TGTGCCAGCAGTGAAGAGGGAAGGCGGACAGGTAACACTGAAGCTTTCTTT. The rearrangement links TRBV25-1 to TRBJ1-1; 7 bases align to TRBD1. Germline loops: CDR1 MGHDK, CDR2 SYGVNS. CDR3 length: 17 amino acids. After removal of 2 bases from V and 2 bases from J, the junction contained 11 bases not matched to a gene.

The chain is built from TRBV29-1 and TRBJ1-2; 7 bases fit TRBD1. CDR1 and CDR2 (germline): SQVTM, ANQGSEA. Trimming removed 6 bases from V and 5 bases from J; junction bases left unmatched: 9. The CDR3 is 13 amino acids. The CDR3 here is CSVAGQDNYGYTF. CDR3 nucleotides: TGCAGCGTCGCAGGACAGGATAATTATGGCTACACCTTC.

This chain uses TRBV5-1 with TRBJ1-2, with TRBD1 matching 7 bases. V trimming: 1 base; J trimming: 4 bases; junction bases outside the gene matches: 7. Germline V gene sequence: CDR1 SGHRS, CDR2 YFSETQ. The length of the CDR3 is 15 residues. The CDR3 spells CASSLSPGTAYGYTF. CDR3 in DNA: TGCGCCAGCAGCTTGTCCCCCGGGACAGCCTATGGCTACACCTTC.

The V and J genes are TRBV7-9 and TRBJ1-2; TRBD1 is a possible D gene (5 bases). The CDR3 consists of 13 residues. CDR1 and CDR2 from the germline V gene are SEHNR and FQNEAQ (reference sequence). V was clipped by 0 bases and J by 8 bases, with 10 bases between them. The CDR3 DNA is TGTGCCAGCAGCTTAGCCGGGGGAGGCGGCTACACCTTC. The encoded protein is CASSLAGGGGYTF.